Below are 5 T cell receptor beta chains sequenced from a single sample in a study of T cell responses to AZD1222 COVID-19 vaccine. Measured with immunoSEQ multiplex PCR; TCRdb has only the in-frame clones, and not every one. The sample records about 130,000 clones, approximately 88% being singletons. Specimen: peripheral blood, collected on day 0 of AZD1222 vaccination. The receptors shown here come from an adult in good health.

This rearrangement joins TRBV9 to TRBJ2-7; D could derive from TRBD1 or TRBD2 (5 bases each). Trimming shortened V by 1 base and J by 1 base, and 15 bases separated the two germline ends. The CDR3 is 16 residues long. Germline lookup yields CDR1 SGDLS and CDR2 YYNGEE. The CDR3: CASSVSRDGASYEQYF. CDR3 coding DNA: TGTGCCAGCAGCGTAAGCCGGGACGGGGCATCCTACGAGCAGTACTTC.

The chain employs TRBV14 and TRBJ1-2; D uncertain. Germline-derived CDR1 and CDR2 are SGHDN and FVKESK. The CDR3 length is 12 residues. Trimming removed 1 base from V and 8 bases from J, with 8 bases in between. The CDR3 here is CASSQGSGGYTF. The CDR3 nucleotides are TGTGCCAGCAGCCAAGGTAGTGGAGGCTACACCTTC.

The gene calls are TRBV12-3 or TRBV12-4 and TRBJ1-6; no definite D call. The CDR3 is 12 amino acids. V dropped 0 bases and J dropped 10 bases, with 4 bases sitting between them. The CDR3 DNA reads as TGTGCCAGCAGTTTAGCGGAATCACCCCTCCACTTT. Its protein product is CASSLAESPLHF.

This chain connects TRBV7-9 to TRBJ1-1; TRBD1 aligns across 10 bases. The CDR3 loop spans 16 amino acids. The ends lost 5 bases at V and 4 bases at J; junction bases unmatched: 10. Germline CDR1 is SEHNR and CDR2 is FQNEAQ (reference sequence). CDR3 in DNA: TGTGCCAGCAGCCTTCGACAGGGGGCAGGGATCACTGAAGCTTTCTTT. Its translation: CASSLRQGAGITEAFF.

The gene calls are TRBV30 and TRBJ2-1; tentative D call: TRBD1 (5 bases). Germline V gives CDR1 GTSNPN, CDR2 SVGIG (reference sequence). Trimming stripped 0 bases from V and 0 bases from J, with 9 bases between. This CDR3 spans 15 amino acids. CDR3 residues: CAWSVRQNSYNEQFF. DNA of the CDR3: TGTGCCTGGAGTGTACGACAGAACTCCTACAATGAGCAGTTCTTC.